This T cell receptor (beta chain) was obtained from a study of T cell responses to AZD1222 COVID-19 vaccine. Study-level points and caveats: Most donors were white British and more were female, and clonal diversity was possibly underestimated. None of the repertoires were sampled until the peak T cell response had passed. The study found Spike-specific TCR breadth and depth rose after two AZD1222 doses. Spike was spanned by vaccine-associated CD4 TCRs, with dominance at 160-218 and 743-854.

About this clone: Its antigen remains unidentified.

Trimming removed 3 bases at V and 4 bases at J, with 13 bases between. The CDR3 is made up of 15 amino acids. CDR1 and CDR2 from the germline V gene are MNHEY and SMNVEV (reference sequence). Assay: immunoSEQ multiplex PCR; the TCRdb copy retains only in-frame clones and omits some. The sample records about 170,000 clones, around 87% being singletons. The clonotype originates from an adult in good health. The input for sequencing was peripheral blood, taken on day 0 of AZD1222 vaccination. The chain combines TRBV27 with TRBJ2-1; possible D gene TRBD2, 5 bases. Here the CDR3 reads CASSFSFEGYNEQFF. DNA of the CDR3: TGTGCCAGCAGTTTTAGTTTCGAGGGATACAATGAGCAGTTCTTC.